The clone carrying this T cell receptor beta chain turned up a few times. As yet, its antigen is unknown. Having been cultured for ten to eleven days, the cells underwent CD4+ T cell isolation. Nucleocapsid antibodies were negative in the vaccine recipients, who had never had SARS-CoV-2 infection. The sample is drawn from a study of vaccination effects on CD4 cells after COVID-19. TCRdb's copy holds only in-frame clones and misses some; the assay was immunoSEQ multiplex PCR. The top ten hold almost 10% of the sample, which has some 28,000 clones, about 60% seen once. With 6 bases removed from V and 6 bases from J, the gap between germline ends came to 8 bases. The CDR3 contains 11 residues. The germline CDR1 and CDR2 sequences are KGHDR and SFDVKD.

The source is a human donor who received a COVID-19 vaccine. This chain connects TRBV24-1 to TRBJ2-7, with TRBD2 as a possible D gene (6 bases). The sample consisted of CD4+ T cells from PBMCs cultured without peptide, taken before COVID-19 vaccination. The DNA of the CDR3 is TGTGCCACCAGTTCGGGGGTCGAGCAGTACTTC. Translation gives CATSSGVEQYF.